This passage covers 30 T cell receptor beta chains from one sample sequenced in a study of blood T cells in healthy people across ages. A sample-barcoded 5' primer and a J-beta primer mix were used in a second PCR of about 7 to 12 cycles. TCRdb ran MiXCR on the 5' RACE reads and lists one entry per CDR3 protein. The data show 1,300,000 or so distinct CDR3 sequences, approximately 60% seen once. The sequenced material came from blood. The receptors originated from a young man in good health.

CDR3 in amino acids: CASSPLINEQFF. CDR3 DNA: TGTGCCAGCAGCCCTCTTATCAATGAGCAGTTCTTC. This chain links TRBV9 with TRBJ2-1; D unclear. V lost 4 bases to trimming and J lost 6 bases, with 8 bases between them. The CDR3 extends over 12 amino acids. Germline CDR1 reads SGDLS; CDR2 reads YYNGEE.

The J gene is TRBJ2-5, the V gene TRBV4-3; D is undetermined. Germline CDR1 reads LGHNA; CDR2 reads YSLEER. With 1 base removed from V and 5 bases from J, the gap between germline ends came to 14 bases. The CDR3 has 15 amino acids. The CDR3 region has the DNA TGCGCCAGCAGCCAAGGCGCCACGCTTGGGGAGACCCAGTACTTC. Translating gives CASSQGATLGETQYF.

CDR3 nucleotides: TGCAGTGCTAGATCCGGGGGCGGGGGCTTTCGGTACGAGCAGTACTTC. The encoded protein is CSARSGGGGFRYEQYF. The chain uses TRBV20-1 and TRBJ2-4; tentatively, D is TRBD2 (7 bases). The end of the DNA fits TRBJ2-7 better, so the J call may be wrong. CDR1 is DFQATT, CDR2 SNEGSKA, per germline (reference sequence). The length of the CDR3 is 16 residues.

This chain connects TRBV20-1 to TRBJ2-3; perhaps D is TRBD1 or TRBD2 (5 bases each). The CDR3 has 14 residues. The germline CDR1 and CDR2 sequences are DFQATT and SNEGSKA (reference sequence). Trimming stripped 7 bases from V and 2 bases from J, with 16 bases between. The CDR3 bases are TGCAGTGTCTCCCGGGACCAAAACACAGATACGCAGTATTTT. This gives the protein CSVSRDQNTDTQYF.

The table lists this clonotype with a count of one. This chain connects TRBV19 to TRBJ2-3, with 10 bases aligning to TRBD2. Germline V gives CDR1 LNHDA, CDR2 SQIVND (reference sequence). With 7 bases clipped from V and 7 bases from J, the junction kept 11 bases outside the gene matches. The CDR3 sequence is 15 residues long. For the CDR3, the DNA is TGTGCCAGTAATCAGGCTAGCGGGAGTTCTAATACGCAGTATTTT. This translates into CASNQASGSSNTQYF. Filled out from reference TRBV19 and TRBJ2-3, the complete variable domain reads DGGITQSPKYLFRKEGQNVTLSCEQNLNHDAMYWYRQDPGQGLRLIYYSQIVNDFQKGDIAEGYSVSREKKESFPLTVTSAQKNPTAFYLCASNQASGSSNTQYFGPGTRLTVL.

The table lists this clonotype with a few counts. V and J are TRBV5-1 and TRBJ1-2; no clear D. The CDR3 has 16 amino acids. Germline V lookup: CDR1 SGHRS, CDR2 YFSETQ. Deletions cut 0 bases from V and 4 bases from J, with 16 bases between. The CDR3 DNA is TGCGCCAGCAGCTTGGATTTGGAACAGACCTTCTATGGCTACACCTTC. The encoded protein is CASSLDLEQTFYGYTF.

This chain connects TRBV2 to TRBJ2-5, with D perhaps matching TRBD1 or TRBD2 (5 bases each). The closer fit of TRBJ2-7 to the DNA end suggests the J call may be wrong. Germline V gives CDR1 SNHLY, CDR2 FYNNEI. CDR3 length equals 13 residues. The CDR3: CASSGTATYEQYF. The DNA for the CDR3 is TGTGCCAGCTCCGGGACCGCCACGTACGAGCAGTACTTC.

V gene TRBV24-1 combines with J gene TRBJ1-4; unclear D gene. The ends were cut back, 7 bases at V and 4 bases at J, with 18 bases in the middle. This CDR3 has 16 amino acids. Germline loops: CDR1 KGHDR, CDR2 SFDVKD. The CDR3 loop is CATRRRTVYFNEKLFF. The CDR3 bases are TGTGCCACCAGACGCCGAACAGTATATTTTAATGAAAAACTGTTTTTT.

The chain employs TRBV27 and TRBJ2-4; no reliable D call. The length of the CDR3 is 15 residues. V lost 2 bases, J lost 0 bases, and 8 bases lay in between. In germline, CDR1 is MNHEY, CDR2 SMNVEV (reference sequence). In DNA, the CDR3 is TGTGCCAGCAGTTTAGCCCCGGAAGCCAAAAACATTCAGTACTTC. Amino acids: CASSLAPEAKNIQYF.

This clonotype was seen just once. The chain joins TRBV11-2 to TRBJ2-4; D is tentatively TRBD1 or TRBD2 (5 bases each). The CDR3 has 17 amino acids. V was trimmed by 4 bases and J by 1 base, leaving 17 bases between them. CDR1 SGHAT and CDR2 FQNNGV come from the germline V gene. The CDR3 DNA reads as TGTGCCAGCAGCTCAGGGAGATCGGGTTTGGCCAAAAACATTCAGTACTTC. Translating gives CASSSGRSGLAKNIQYF.

J is TRBJ2-7 and V is TRBV6-1; no reliable D call. The V end was cut by 1 base, the J end by 1 base, with 11 bases between. The CDR3 sequence is 15 residues long. Germline values: CDR1 MNHNS, CDR2 SASEGT. The CDR3 DNA reads as TGTGCCAGCAGTGAAGGGGTCTCAGCGTCCTACGAGCAGTACTTC. Its protein product is CASSEGVSASYEQYF.

The rearrangement uses TRBV27 and TRBJ2-1; D gene unclear. The germline CDR1 and CDR2 sequences are MNHEY and SMNVEV (reference sequence). The CDR3 extends over 14 amino acids. V was cut by 3 bases and J by 3 bases, with 9 bases left in between. The CDR3: CASSFTEFYNEQFF. The CDR3 region has the DNA TGTGCCAGCAGTTTCACAGAATTCTACAATGAGCAGTTCTTC.

The rearrangement joins TRBV5-1 to TRBJ2-6; 9 nucleotides align to TRBD2. The CDR3 spans 14 residues. V shed 6 bases, J shed 4 bases, and the junction held 2 bases outside the gene matches. Germline CDR1 is SGHRS and CDR2 is YFSETQ. CDR3 sequence reads: CASTLAGGANVLTF. CDR3 in DNA: TGCGCCAGCACACTAGCGGGCGGGGCCAACGTCCTGACTTTC.

J is TRBJ1-2 and V is TRBV13; no firm D call. Per germline, CDR1 PRHDT and CDR2 FYEKMQ (reference sequence). This CDR3 spans 13 amino acids. V was clipped by 6 bases and J by 3 bases, with 11 bases between them. DNA for the CDR3: TGTGCCAGCAGTCCGACCGAAGACTATGGCTACACCTTC. Protein product: CASSPTEDYGYTF. The full variable domain, rest sourced from reference TRBV13 and TRBJ1-2, is AAGVIQSPRHLIKEKRETATLKCYPIPRHDTVYWYQQGPGQDPQFLISFYEKMQSDKGSIPDRFSAQQFSDYHSELNMSSLELGDSALYFCASSPTEDYGYTFGSGTRLTVV.

The chain carries TRBV6-5 and TRBJ2-1, with D possibly matching TRBD1 (6 bases). Germline CDR1 MNHEY, CDR2 SVGAGI. The CDR3 consists of 14 residues. Trimming took off 0 bases at V and 14 bases at J, with 17 bases between the two ends. The CDR3 DNA is TGTGCCAGCAGTTACTCCTTTGAGGGGGAAGGGGAGTTCTTC. This translates into CASSYSFEGEGEFF.

This clonotype is a singleton in its sample. The genes are TRBV4-1 and TRBJ2-7, with TRBD1 identical over 9 bases. Germline V gives CDR1 MGHRA, CDR2 YSYEKL. The CDR3 has 15 amino acids. V dropped 7 bases and J dropped 6; count of bases not matched to a gene: 13. CDR3 loop: CASMRLEDRGCEQYF. CDR3 coding DNA: TGCGCCAGCATGCGTTTAGAGGACAGGGGATGCGAGCAGTACTTC.

This clonotype was seen just once. The CDR3 sequence is CSARPRTEAFF. CDR3 DNA: TGCAGTGCTAGACCGCGGACTGAAGCTTTCTTT. V usage is TRBV20-1 and J usage is TRBJ1-1; D unresolved. Trimming cost V 2 bases and J 5 bases, with 6 bases left between them. Per the germline V gene, CDR1 is DFQATT and CDR2 is SNEGSKA (reference sequence). The length of the CDR3 is 11 residues.

CDR3 sequence (DNA): TGTGCCACCTACCAGCCGGGACTAGCGGGAGGGGGAGACACCGGGGAGCTGTTTTTT. Encoded protein: CATYQPGLAGGGDTGELFF. The chain couples TRBV10-3 to TRBJ2-2; 16 bases line up with TRBD2. The CDR3 covers 19 residues. With 10 bases clipped from V and 3 bases from J, the junction kept 14 bases outside the gene matches. CDR1 ENHRY and CDR2 SYGVKD come from the germline V gene.

The chain recombines TRBV5-1 with TRBJ1-5; unclear D gene. Per germline, CDR1 SGHRS and CDR2 YFSETQ. The CDR3 spans 15 residues. Trimming stripped 0 bases from V and 3 bases from J, with 10 bases between. CDR3 nucleotide sequence: TGCGCCAGCAGCTTGGATGGGGAGCTCAATCAGCCCCAGCATTTT. This sequence encodes CASSLDGELNQPQHF.

This clonotype came up a few times. The chain couples TRBV29-1 to TRBJ1-2; 12 bases are shared with TRBD1. Germline V gene lookup returns CDR1 SQVTM and CDR2 ANQGSEA. Trimming removed 5 bases from V and 8 bases from J; junction bases left unmatched: 3. CDR3 length equals 12 residues. Here the CDR3 DNA reads TGCAGCGTTCCCGGGACAGGGGGCGGCTACACCTTC. Protein: CSVPGTGGGYTF.

V gene TRBV5-4 combines with J gene TRBJ2-2; D not certain. V lost 0 bases and J lost 2, with 8 bases in between. CDR1 SGHNT and CDR2 YYREEE come from the germline V gene (reference sequence). The CDR3 is made up of 15 amino acids. This chain's CDR3 is CASSLAGQNTGELFF. CDR3 in DNA: TGTGCCAGCAGCTTGGCCGGTCAAAACACCGGGGAGCTGTTTTTT.

This chain joins TRBV10-1 and TRBJ2-5; D is uncertain. The germline V gene encodes CDR1 WNHNN and CDR2 SYGVQD (reference sequence). V was shortened by 0 bases and J by 4 bases, with 9 bases between the two germline ends. The CDR3 sequence is 14 residues long. CDR3 sequence reads: CASSESMKGETQYF. The DNA of the CDR3 is TGCGCCAGCAGTGAGTCGATGAAGGGAGAGACCCAGTACTTC.

The count of this clonotype is one. The chain employs TRBV7-2 and TRBJ2-1; no clear D gene. The germline V and J ends were trimmed by 3 bases and 7 bases, with 13 bases remaining between them. The CDR3 contains 14 residues. CDR1 is SGHTA and CDR2 is FQGNSA in the germline V gene. The CDR3 DNA follows: TGTGCCAGCAGCTTCGGCACCCTCGGGAATGAGCAGTTCTTC. The encoded protein is CASSFGTLGNEQFF.

The V call is TRBV5-4, the J call TRBJ2-1, with 13 bases aligning to TRBD2. The germline gives CDR1 SGHNT, CDR2 YYREEE (reference sequence). Trimming removed 7 bases from V and 6 bases from J; junction bases left unmatched: 4. The CDR3 sequence is 14 residues long. The CDR3 is CASFRTSGSNEQFF. In nucleotides, the CDR3 is TGTGCCAGCTTCCGGACTAGCGGGAGCAATGAGCAGTTCTTC.

The chain links TRBV20-1 to TRBJ2-5; 7 bases agree with TRBD2. The CDR3 runs 15 residues. The V gene's germline CDR1 is DFQATT and CDR2 SNEGSKA (reference sequence). Trimming took 6 bases from V and 3 from J; bases not matched to a gene: 13. The chain's CDR3 is CSAARVRAGEETQYF. CDR3 DNA: TGCAGTGCCGCCCGGGTGCGGGCGGGAGAAGAGACCCAGTACTTC.

The chain links TRBV12-3 or TRBV12-4 to TRBJ2-5, with no clear D. The better agreement between TRBJ2-7 and the DNA end casts doubt on the J call. The CDR3 has 12 residues. This CDR3 is CASSLDSFEQYF. DNA for the CDR3: TGTGCCAGCAGTTTAGATAGCTTCGAGCAGTACTTC.

CDR3 loop: CASRRTATGGTEAFF. The CDR3 DNA is TGTGCCAGCAGAAGGACCGCGACCGGGGGCACTGAAGCTTTCTTT. The chain couples TRBV7-8 to TRBJ1-1, with TRBD1 as a possible D gene (5 bases). Per the germline V gene, CDR1 is SGHVS and CDR2 is FQNEAQ. V was trimmed by 6 bases and J by 4 bases, leaving 18 bases between them. CDR3 length: 15 residues.

The chain joins TRBV28 to TRBJ1-2; D perhaps matches TRBD1 (5 bases). Germline lookup yields CDR1 MDHEN and CDR2 SYDVKM. There are 18 residues in the CDR3. The V and J ends lost 6 bases and 0 bases respectively, with 23 bases between them. The CDR3 coding sequence is TGTGCCAGCAGCCAGCCAAGTGTGGGGACCCGATCTAACTATGGCTACACCTTC. It translates to CASSQPSVGTRSNYGYTF.

The gene calls are TRBV18 and TRBJ2-5, with D possibly matching TRBD2 (7 bases). Matching the DNA end better, TRBJ2-7 makes the J call doubtful. CDR3 length equals 14 residues. From germline, CDR1 is KGHSH and CDR2 LQKENI. CDR3 DNA sequence: TGTGCCAGCTCACCTTCGGGGGGCCAGGACGAGCAGTACTTC. Amino acids: CASSPSGGQDEQYF.

This clonotype was picked up a small number of times. V usage is TRBV29-1 and J usage is TRBJ2-7, with D maybe TRBD2 (6 bases). Germline loops: CDR1 SQVTM, CDR2 ANQGSEA. This CDR3 is 14 amino acids long. Trimming took off 4 bases at V and 5 bases at J, with 18 bases between the two ends. CDR3 loop: CSVVAAGGSNEQYF. The DNA for the CDR3 is TGCAGCGTTGTAGCGGCCGGCGGGTCTAACGAGCAGTACTTC.